Listed below are T cell receptor beta chains from one sample, sequenced in a study of blood T cell repertoires in COVID-19. Profiled with immunoSEQ multiplex PCR; TCRdb holds only in-frame clones, not every one. The sample shows over 450,000 clones, about 88% of them seen only once. Input material: peripheral blood. These TCRs come from a man between 18 and 35 years old with COVID-19, enrolled during active disease. CDR3s include the opening cysteine and the closing phenylalanine or tryptophan. Fields, in order: CDR3 length, J gene, D gene, V gene, clone size, CDR3 DNA, CDR3 protein. D genes are given only for firm matches. Clone size is given for some rows only: seen once, a few or many times, or a class if the clone is expanded.

13 TRBJ2-1 NA TRBV6-5 NA TGTGCCAGCACCGACATTCCGGTAAATGAGCAGTTCTTC CASTDIPVNEQFF
14 TRBJ1-1 TRBD1 TRBV3-1/TRBV3-2 NA TGTGCCAGCAGCCAAGGGACAGGGGGCTTGTCGGCTTTCTTT CASSQGTGGLSAFF
16 TRBJ1-2 TRBD1 TRBV10-3 NA TGTGCCATCAGTGACTCACCGGGACAGGGGTATCGAGGCTACACCTTC CAISDSPGQGYRGYTF
14 TRBJ1-1 NA TRBV2 NA TGTGCCAGCAGTGAGAGGCGGTTGAACACTGAAGCTTTCTTT CASSERRLNTEAFF
14 TRBJ1-2 NA TRBV5-1 NA TGCGCCAGCAGCCCGTCGACTCTTACAGGGGGCTACACCTTC CASSPSTLTGGYTF
15 TRBJ2-3 NA TRBV11-3 NA TGTGCCAGCAGCCCGATGATGCGGGGCACAGATACGCAGTATTTT CASSPMMRGTDTQYF
17 TRBJ2-3 TRBD1 TRBV3-1/TRBV3-2 once TGTGCCAGCAGCCAAGGCCGGGACAGGGATAGTACAGATACGCAGTATTTT CASSQGRDRDSTDTQYF
17 TRBJ2-3 TRBD2 TRBV18 NA TGTGCCAGCTCACCCCCCTTTGCGGGAGACTGGGCAGATACGCAGTATTTT CASSPPFAGDWADTQYF
14 TRBJ1-1 NA TRBV7-8 NA TGTGCCAGCAGCTTTTCCAGGGGACGAACTGAAGCTTTCTTT CASSFSRGRTEAFF
16 TRBJ1-6 NA TRBV3-1/TRBV3-2 NA TGTGCCAGCAGCCAAGGGTTGGGGGGGCAACAGTCACCCCTCCACTTT CASSQGLGGQQSPLHF
11 TRBJ2-3 NA TRBV12-3/TRBV12-4 NA TGTGCCAGCAGTAAACTCGATACGCAGTATTTT CASSKLDTQYF
15 TRBJ1-3 TRBD1 TRBV18 NA TGTGCCAGCTCACCACAGGGGGCAGTTGGAAACACCATATATTTT CASSPQGAVGNTIYF
17 TRBJ2-1 TRBD2 TRBV5-4 once TGTGCCAGCAGCCCTGGGGGGCTAGCGGGAGAGTTGAGTGAGCAGTTCTTC CASSPGGLAGELSEQFF
13 TRBJ2-7 NA TRBV30 NA TGTGCCTGGACCAGGGACACTTTCTACGAGCAGTACTTC CAWTRDTFYEQYF
13 TRBJ1-2 NA TRBV5-1 NA TGCGCCAGCAGCCAGGAGGAGGGGTATGGCTACACCTTC CASSQEEGYGYTF
12 TRBJ2-7 NA TRBV6-5 NA TGTGCCAGCAGGACAGGCCTCTACGAGCAGTACTTC CASRTGLYEQYF
14 TRBJ2-2 NA TRBV24-1 many TGTGCCACCAGTGACAATAGCTACACCGGGGAGCTGTTTTTT CATSDNSYTGELFF
13 TRBJ2-5 NA TRBV2 NA TGTGCCAGCAGTGATGGCCCCCCTGGGACCCAGTACTTC CASSDGPPGTQYF
17 TRBJ2-1 TRBD2 TRBV19 once TGTGCCAGTAGTCCAACACCGGGACTAGGGGAGAACAATGAGCAGTTCTTC CASSPTPGLGENNEQFF
14 TRBJ2-7 NA TRBV6-1 few TGTGCCAGCAGTGAACAGGGAATTTCGGACGAGCAGTACTTC CASSEQGISDEQYF
17 TRBJ1-5 NA TRBV7-9 NA TGTGCCAGCAGCTTAGGATACGGTCCCGATAGCAACCAGCCCCAGCATTTT CASSLGYGPDSNQPQHF
16 TRBJ2-3 TRBD2 TRBV10-3 NA TGTGCCATCACTGGGACTAGCGGGGTGGGCACAGATACGCAGTATTTT CAITGTSGVGTDTQYF
13 TRBJ1-1 NA TRBV3-1/TRBV3-2 NA TGTGCCAGCAGCAAAGGGTTTAGCACTGAAGCTTTCTTT CASSKGFSTEAFF
13 TRBJ2-3 TRBD2 TRBV11-2 NA TGTGCCAGCAGCGCCGGGGGGACAGATACGCAGTATTTT CASSAGGTDTQYF
12 TRBJ1-2 NA TRBV10-3 NA TGTGCCATCAATCGGGGGGACTATGGCTACACCTTC CAINRGDYGYTF
15 TRBJ2-5 TRBD2 TRBV19 NA TGTGCCAGTAACCCGACGGGGGGGCCCTGGGAGACCCAGTACTTC CASNPTGGPWETQYF
11 TRBJ2-5 NA TRBV12-5 NA TGTGCTAGTGGTCCCGAAGAGACCCAGTACTTC CASGPEETQYF
14 TRBJ2-7 TRBD2 TRBV19 NA TGTGCCAGTAGCGCTAGCGGCAGCTCCTACGAGCAGTACTTC CASSASGSSYEQYF
15 TRBJ1-5 NA TRBV21-1 few TGTGCCAGCCCCTGGTCAGGCTTTTTGGGTCAGCCCCAGCATTTT CASPWSGFLGQPQHF
19 TRBJ2-3 TRBD2 TRBV18 NA TGTGCCAGCTCACCGCAGGTGGCTAGCGGAGGTCCCAGCACAGATACGCAGTATTTT CASSPQVASGGPSTDTQYF
15 TRBJ2-2 TRBD2 TRBV24-1 NA TGTGCCACCAGTCGAGCGGGAGAGAACACCGGGGAGCTGTTTTTT CATSRAGENTGELFF
14 TRBJ1-2 TRBD1 TRBV24-1 NA TGTGCCACCAGTGATTCGGGACAGAACTATGGCTACACCTTC CATSDSGQNYGYTF
14 TRBJ1-2 NA TRBV4-1 NA TGCGCCAGCAGCCGAAATACAGGACCTGATGGCTACACCTTC CASSRNTGPDGYTF
16 TRBJ1-5 TRBD1 TRBV7-8 NA TGTGCCAGCACCCTATCCGGACAGGGGGCAGATCAGCCCCAGCATTTT CASTLSGQGADQPQHF
13 TRBJ2-7 TRBD1 TRBV6-5 NA TGTGCCAGCAGCCGACAGGGGATGGACGAGCAGTACTTC CASSRQGMDEQYF
15 TRBJ1-4 NA TRBV3-1/TRBV3-2 NA TGTGCCAGCAGCTTCGGACACGGCCCGAATGAAAAACTGTTTTTT CASSFGHGPNEKLFF
17 TRBJ1-1 TRBD1 TRBV27 NA TGTGCCAGCAGCCTGGCCGGGACAGGGATTGCCCCGACTGAAGCTTTCTTT CASSLAGTGIAPTEAFF
13 TRBJ2-5 NA TRBV3-1/TRBV3-2 NA TGTGCCAGCAGCCAAGTAGGGGCGGAGACCCAGTACTTC CASSQVGAETQYF
15 TRBJ2-7 TRBD2 TRBV7-9 NA TGTGCCAGCAGCTTAGTTCAAGCGGGAGGGAACGAGCAGTACTTC CASSLVQAGGNEQYF
15 TRBJ2-1 NA TRBV19 NA TGTGCCAGTAGTCCCTGGGGAGGCTCCTACAATGAGCAGTTCTTC CASSPWGGSYNEQFF
18 TRBJ2-1 TRBD2 TRBV30 NA TGTGCCTGGAGCCCAGACTCGGTCCCAGCGGGAGGGGGCAATGAGCAGTTCTTC CAWSPDSVPAGGGNEQFF
18 TRBJ2-3 TRBD2 TRBV7-2 NA TGTGCCAGCAGCTTATTTTGGGGCCCAAGCGGGGCCCCAGATACGCAGTATTTT CASSLFWGPSGAPDTQYF
14 TRBJ2-2 TRBD1 TRBV6-5 once TGTGCCGAAGGGGACAGGGCGAAGATCGGGGAGCTGTTTTTT CAEGDRAKIGELFF
13 TRBJ2-2 NA TRBV19 few TGTGCCAGCAGTACCCCGTCAGGCGGGGAGCTGTTTTTT CASSTPSGGELFF
14 TRBJ1-1 NA TRBV9 NA TGTGCCAGCAGCGTAGGAGGCCTAGGAACTGAAGCTTTCTTT CASSVGGLGTEAFF
14 TRBJ1-2 TRBD1 TRBV4-1 NA TGCGCCAGCAGCCAACCGGGACAGGGCTATGGCTACACCTTC CASSQPGQGYGYTF
15 TRBJ1-2 NA TRBV6-2/TRBV6-3 NA TGTGCCAGCAGTCACCCTCAGGGTGCATTCAAGGGCTACACCTTC CASSHPQGAFKGYTF
15 TRBJ2-2 TRBD1 TRBV6-1 NA TGTGCCAGCAGGGGACAGGGGGCGAACACCGGGGAGCTGTTTTTT CASRGQGANTGELFF
16 TRBJ2-7 NA TRBV13 NA TGTGCCAGCAGCTTAGGGGCCCAACAAGGGGTCTACGAGCAGTACTTC CASSLGAQQGVYEQYF
13 TRBJ2-7 TRBD2 TRBV6-5 NA TGTGCCAGCAGACGGGAGGGCCTCGGGGAGCAGTACTTC CASRREGLGEQYF
14 TRBJ1-4 NA TRBV12-1 once TGTGCCAGCACCCAGCCAGGGAACAATGAAAAACTGTTTTTT CASTQPGNNEKLFF
13 TRBJ2-5 NA TRBV18 NA TGTGCCAGCTCACGGGGCCTAGGAGAGACCCAGTACTTC CASSRGLGETQYF
15 TRBJ1-2 TRBD1 TRBV13 NA TGTGCCAGCAGCTTAGTGGACAGGGGGCTTGATGGCTACACCTTC CASSLVDRGLDGYTF